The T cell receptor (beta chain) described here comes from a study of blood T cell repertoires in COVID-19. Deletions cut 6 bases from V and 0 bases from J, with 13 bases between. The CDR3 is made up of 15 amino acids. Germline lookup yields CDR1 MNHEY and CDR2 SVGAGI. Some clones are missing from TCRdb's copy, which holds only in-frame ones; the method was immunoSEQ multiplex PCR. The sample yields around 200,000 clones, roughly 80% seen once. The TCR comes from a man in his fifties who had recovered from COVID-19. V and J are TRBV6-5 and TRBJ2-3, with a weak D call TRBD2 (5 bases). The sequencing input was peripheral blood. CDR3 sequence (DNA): TGTGCCAGCAGACGAGCGGCTTCTAGCACAGATACGCAGTATTTT. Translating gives CASRRAASSTDTQYF.